The T cell receptor beta chain under discussion was sequenced for a study of beta chain features in type 1 diabetes. The wider study: Examination covered roughly 100,000,000 sorted cells spanning all samples. Study observations and caveats: Sampled from patients, naive, central memory and Treg TCRB repertoires appeared more similar than those sampled from healthy donors.

Points on this clone: Its antigen is currently unknown. The junction differs from germline at one of its ends, possibly a read error.

The isolated RNA, all of it, was reverse transcribed, so expressed TCRB transcripts were what got sequenced. Per sample, stem cell-like memory T cell libraries averaged about 1 million reads. This table comes from immunoSEQ multiplex PCR, and its TCRdb copy is limited to in-frame clones, with some not included. Among about 16,000 clones listed, 55% were seen once. The CDR3 is made up of 15 amino acids. Germline lookup yields CDR1 SEHNR and CDR2 FQNEAQ (reference sequence). Using CD45RO/CCR7/CD25/CD127/CD95/CD27, CD4+ naive, central memory, regulatory and stem cell-like memory cells were sorted. The chain recombines TRBV7-9 with TRBJ2-5, with 11 bases fitting TRBD2. The receptor comes from a woman younger than 35 in good health. The specimen was stem cell memory CD4+ T cells from blood. The CDR3 DNA sequence: TGTGCCAGCAGCTTCCTAGCGGGAGGCCAAGGGACCCAGTACTTC. Residues: CASSFLAGGQGTQYF. Together with reference TRBV7-9 and TRBJ2-5, the CDR3 gives the full variable domain: DTGVSQNPRHKITKRGQNVTFRCDPISEHNRLYWYRQTLGQGPEFLTYFQNEAQLEKSRLLSDRFSAERPKGSFSTLEIQRTEQGDSAMYLCASSFLAGGQGTQYFGPGTRLLVL.